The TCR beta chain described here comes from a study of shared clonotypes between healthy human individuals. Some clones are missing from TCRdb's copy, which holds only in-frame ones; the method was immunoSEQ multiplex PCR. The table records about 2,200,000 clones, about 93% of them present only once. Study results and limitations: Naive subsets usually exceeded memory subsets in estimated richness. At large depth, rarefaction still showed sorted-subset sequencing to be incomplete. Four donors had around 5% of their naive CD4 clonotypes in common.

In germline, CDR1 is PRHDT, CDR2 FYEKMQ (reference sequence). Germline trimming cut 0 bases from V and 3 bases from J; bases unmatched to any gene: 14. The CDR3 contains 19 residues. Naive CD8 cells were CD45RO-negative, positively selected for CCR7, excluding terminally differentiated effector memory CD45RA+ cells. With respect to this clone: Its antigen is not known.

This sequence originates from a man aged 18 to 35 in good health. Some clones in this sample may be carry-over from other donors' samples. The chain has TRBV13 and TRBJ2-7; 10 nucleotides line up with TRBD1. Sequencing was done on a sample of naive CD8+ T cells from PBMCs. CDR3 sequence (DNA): TGTGCCAGCAGCTTAGGTAACCTTCTGACAGGGGGCACGGGCTACGAGCAGTACTTC. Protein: CASSLGNLLTGGTGYEQYF.